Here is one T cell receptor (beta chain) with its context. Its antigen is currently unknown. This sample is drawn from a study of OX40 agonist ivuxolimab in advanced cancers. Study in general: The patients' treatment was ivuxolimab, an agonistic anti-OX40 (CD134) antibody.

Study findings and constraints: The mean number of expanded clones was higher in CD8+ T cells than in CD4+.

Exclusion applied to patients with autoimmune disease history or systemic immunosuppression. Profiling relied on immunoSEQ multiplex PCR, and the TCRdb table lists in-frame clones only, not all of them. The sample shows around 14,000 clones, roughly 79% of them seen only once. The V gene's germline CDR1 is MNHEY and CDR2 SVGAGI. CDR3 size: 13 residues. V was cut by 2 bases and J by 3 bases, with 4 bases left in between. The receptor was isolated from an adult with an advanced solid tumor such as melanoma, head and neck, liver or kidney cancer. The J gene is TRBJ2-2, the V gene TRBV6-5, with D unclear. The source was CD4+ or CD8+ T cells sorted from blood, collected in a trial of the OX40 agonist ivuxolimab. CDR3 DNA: TGTGCCAGCAGTTACGGGGACACCGGGGAGCTGTTTTTT. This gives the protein CASSYGDTGELFF.